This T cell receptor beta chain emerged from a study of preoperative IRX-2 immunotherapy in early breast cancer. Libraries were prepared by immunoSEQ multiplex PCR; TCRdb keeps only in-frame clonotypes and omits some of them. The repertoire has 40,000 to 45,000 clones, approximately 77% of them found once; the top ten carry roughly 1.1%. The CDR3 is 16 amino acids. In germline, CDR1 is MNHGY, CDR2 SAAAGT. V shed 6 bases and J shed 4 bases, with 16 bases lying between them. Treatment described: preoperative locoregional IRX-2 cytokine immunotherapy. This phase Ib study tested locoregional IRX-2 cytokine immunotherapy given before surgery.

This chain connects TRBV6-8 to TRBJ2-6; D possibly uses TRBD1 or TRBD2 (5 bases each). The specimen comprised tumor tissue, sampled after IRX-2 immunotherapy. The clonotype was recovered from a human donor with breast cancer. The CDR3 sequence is CASSLVLGVGANVLTF. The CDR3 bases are TGTGCCAGCAGCTTAGTTCTGGGGGTGGGGGCCAACGTCCTGACTTTC.